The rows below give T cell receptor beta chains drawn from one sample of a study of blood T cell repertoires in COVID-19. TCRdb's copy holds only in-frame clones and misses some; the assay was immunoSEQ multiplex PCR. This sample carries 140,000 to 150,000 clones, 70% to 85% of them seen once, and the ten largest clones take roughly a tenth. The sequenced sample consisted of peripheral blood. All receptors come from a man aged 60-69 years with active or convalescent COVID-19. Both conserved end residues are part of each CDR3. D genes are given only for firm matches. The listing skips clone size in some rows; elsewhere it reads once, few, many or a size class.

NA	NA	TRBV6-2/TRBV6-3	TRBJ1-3	TGTGCCAGCAGCACCAGACATACAGGAAACACCATATATTTT	CASSTRHTGNTIYF
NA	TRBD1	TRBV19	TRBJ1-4	TGTGCCAGTAGTACTAGACAGGGCTGGGAGAATGAAAAACTGTTTTTT	CASSTRQGWENEKLFF
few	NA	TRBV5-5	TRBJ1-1	TGTGCCAGCAGCTTGGGTGGGGGCCCGAACACTGAAGCTTTCTTT	CASSLGGGPNTEAFF
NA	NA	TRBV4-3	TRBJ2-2	TGCGCCAGCAGCCCCCGAGCGGACTACACCGGGGAGCTGTTTTTT	CASSPRADYTGELFF
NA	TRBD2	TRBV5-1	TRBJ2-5	TGCGCCAGCAGCTGGGGGCCTAGCGGGCAAGAGACCCAGTACTTC	CASSWGPSGQETQYF
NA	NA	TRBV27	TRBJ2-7	TGTGCCAGCAGTTTAATGAGTAGTTCCTACGAGCAGTACTTC	CASSLMSSSYEQYF
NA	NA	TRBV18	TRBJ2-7	TGTGCCAGCTCACCTAGAGAGCCTTACGAGCAGTACTTC	CASSPREPYEQYF
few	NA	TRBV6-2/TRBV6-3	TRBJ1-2	TGTGCCAGCAGTCCCCGGGGGGCGACCTATGGCTACACCTTC	CASSPRGATYGYTF
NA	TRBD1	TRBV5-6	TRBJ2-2	TGTGCCAGCAGCCCCCGGGACAGGTTTATCGCCGGGGAGCTGTTTTTT	CASSPRDRFIAGELFF
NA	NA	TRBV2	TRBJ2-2	TGTGCCAGCGTTAGGCAGGCGAACACCGGGGAGCTGTTTTTT	CASVRQANTGELFF
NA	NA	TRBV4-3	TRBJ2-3	TGCGCCAGCAGCCAAGGCGTTGATACGCAGTATTTT	CASSQGVDTQYF
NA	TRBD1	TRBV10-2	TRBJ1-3	TGCGCCAGCAATCCGACAGGGGCGGGAGGAAACACCATATATTTT	CASNPTGAGGNTIYF
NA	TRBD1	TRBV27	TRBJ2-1	TGTGCCAGCAGTAGGACAGGGGGGGCAACGTTCTTC	CASSRTGGATFF
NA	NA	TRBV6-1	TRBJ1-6	TGTGCCAGCAGTGATTTGGTTAGCGCGAGCTCCTATAATTCACCCCTCCACTTT	CASSDLVSASSYNSPLHF
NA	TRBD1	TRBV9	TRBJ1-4	TGTGCCAGCAGCGTAGGGGCGGGACAGGGAAATGAAAAACTGTTTTTT	CASSVGAGQGNEKLFF
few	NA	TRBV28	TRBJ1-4	TGTGCCAGCAGCCGCGTTTATGAAAAACTGTTTTTT	CASSRVYEKLFF
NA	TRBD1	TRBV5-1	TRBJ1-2	TGCGCCAGCAGCCCGGCCCCCGGGACAGGGACGTCTAGCTACACCTTC	CASSPAPGTGTSSYTF
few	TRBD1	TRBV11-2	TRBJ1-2	TGTGCCAGCAGCTTAGCAACCTTGGACAGGGGGTATGGCTACACCTTC	CASSLATLDRGYGYTF
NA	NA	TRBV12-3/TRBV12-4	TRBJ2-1	TGTGCCAGCAGTCCGGGGAATGAGCAGTTCTTC	CASSPGNEQFF
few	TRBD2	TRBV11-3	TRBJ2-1	TGTGCCAGCAGCTTAGATGGGACTAGCGATCCTGAGCAGTTCTTC	CASSLDGTSDPEQFF
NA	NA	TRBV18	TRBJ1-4	TGTGCCAGCTCACCTCCTACTGTGAGCCCACTACTGTTTTTT	CASSPPTVSPLLFF
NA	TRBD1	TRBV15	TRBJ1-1	TGTGCCACCAGCAGCGGACAGGGGGTTACTGAAGCTTTCTTT	CATSSGQGVTEAFF
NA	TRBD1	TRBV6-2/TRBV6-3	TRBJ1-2	TGTGCCAGCAGTGGCATCGGACAGGGTGATGGCTACACCTTC	CASSGIGQGDGYTF
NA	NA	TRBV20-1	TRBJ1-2	TGCAGTGCTAGTTCTGGTGGGGCGCGGGGCTATGGCTACACCTTC	CSASSGGARGYGYTF
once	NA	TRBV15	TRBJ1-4	TGTGCCACCAGCAGAGATCTGTCAGGGGTTGAAAAACTGTTTTTT	CATSRDLSGVEKLFF
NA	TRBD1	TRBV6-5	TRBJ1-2	TGTGCCAGCAGACCAACAGGGGCGGATGGCTACACCTTC	CASRPTGADGYTF
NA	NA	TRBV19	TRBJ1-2	TGTGCCAGTAGGATCACGCGGGCCTCCGGGGGAGGTGGCTACACCTTC	CASRITRASGGGGYTF
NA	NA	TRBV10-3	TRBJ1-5	TGTGCCATCAGTGAAACAGCTAGCAATCAGCCCCAGCATTTT	CAISETASNQPQHF
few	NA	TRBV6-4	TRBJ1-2	TGTGCCAGCAGTGACTGGAGACAGTTGCCCGTCTCTGGCTACACCTTC	CASSDWRQLPVSGYTF
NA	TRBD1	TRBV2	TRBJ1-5	TGTGCCAGTCGGCTACGGACAGGGGCGAGACAGCCCCAGCATTTT	CASRLRTGARQPQHF
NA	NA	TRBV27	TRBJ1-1	TGTGCCAGCAGTTTAACCGGGAACACTGAAGCTTTCTTT	CASSLTGNTEAFF
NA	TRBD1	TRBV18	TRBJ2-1	TGTGCCAGCTCCCTCAGACGTTCCGGGACAGACTACAATGAGCAGTTCTTC	CASSLRRSGTDYNEQFF
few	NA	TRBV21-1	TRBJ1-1	TGTGCCAGCAGCAAACTGGAGGGGACAGGGCTTCACACTGAAGCTTTCTTT	CASSKLEGTGLHTEAFF
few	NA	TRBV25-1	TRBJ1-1	TGTGCCAGCAGTGCAGGGAACACTGAAGCTTTCTTT	CASSAGNTEAFF
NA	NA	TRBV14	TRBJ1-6	TGTGCCAGCAGCCAAGAACTCGGCGGTTCACCCCTCCACTTT	CASSQELGGSPLHF
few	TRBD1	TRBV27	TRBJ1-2	TGTGCCAGCAGGGGACAGGGGTGGAACTATGGCTACACCTTC	CASRGQGWNYGYTF
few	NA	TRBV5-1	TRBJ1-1	TGCGCCAGTTCCGACAGGATTAACACTGAAGCTTTCTTT	CASSDRINTEAFF
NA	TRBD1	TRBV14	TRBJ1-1	TGTGCCAGCAGCCATTGGACCAGGGGGGTGTGGACTGAAGCTTTCTTT	CASSHWTRGVWTEAFF
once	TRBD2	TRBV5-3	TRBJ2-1	TGTGCCAGAAGCTCAGGACTAGCGGGTCACTCCTACAATGAGCAGTTCTTC	CARSSGLAGHSYNEQFF
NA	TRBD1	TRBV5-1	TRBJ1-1	TGCGCCAGCAGCTGGACAGGGGCCACTGAAGCTTTCTTT	CASSWTGATEAFF
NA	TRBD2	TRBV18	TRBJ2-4	TGTGCCAGCTCACCCGGACTAGCAAACGCCAAAAACATTCAGTACTTC	CASSPGLANAKNIQYF
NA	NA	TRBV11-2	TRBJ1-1	TGTGCCAGCAGCGTTCGACAGCAAATGAACACTGAAGCTTTCTTT	CASSVRQQMNTEAFF
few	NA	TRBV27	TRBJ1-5	TGTGCCAGCAGTTTAGGGTGGGGTCAGGGGCAGCCCCAGCATTTT	CASSLGWGQGQPQHF
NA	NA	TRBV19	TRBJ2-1	TGTGCCAGTAGTATTGGGCGGGGAGGCCTCTACAATGAGCAGTTCTTC	CASSIGRGGLYNEQFF
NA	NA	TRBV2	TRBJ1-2	TGTGCCAGCACGCGCAACAGGGAGAACTATGGCTACACCTTC	CASTRNRENYGYTF
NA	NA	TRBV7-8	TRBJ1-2	TGTGCCAGCAGCTTACGCAGGGTTAATAATGGCTACACCTTC	CASSLRRVNNGYTF